This TCR beta chain was identified in a study of blood T cell repertoires in COVID-19. Whole-study context: Donors in the United States, Italy and Spain gave samples during acute or convalescent COVID-19.

Individuals drawn from 20 to 25 US areas were about 18 to 95 years old. Clinical history reported by participants formed the basis on which cohorts were assigned. Germline lookup yields CDR1 MDHEN and CDR2 SYDVKM. The length of the CDR3 is 16 residues. Trimming stripped 3 bases from V and 2 bases from J, with 11 bases between. Under the authors' procedure: Reference gene primer amplification yielded estimated nucleated cell counts. TCRdb keeps only in-frame clones here, not all; method: immunoSEQ multiplex PCR. V and J calls plus clone size are reproduced from that table; the DNA served to infer D and trimming. Found here are over 140,000 clones, roughly 85% of them singletons; the top ten hold under 3%.

This TCR was recovered from a woman aged 45-65 years who had recovered from COVID-19. The sequenced material came from PBMCs or T cells enriched from blood (not recorded which). This chain uses TRBV28 with TRBJ2-6; D is perhaps TRBD1 (6 bases). Here the CDR3 DNA reads TGTGCCAGCAGTTTTTCAGGGGCCCCTGGGGCCAACGTCCTGACTTTC. Residues: CASSFSGAPGANVLTF.